This T cell receptor (beta chain) came from a study of metastatic and nonmetastatic thyroid tumors. Looking at the study overall: Across peripheral blood and tumor or nodule tissue samples taken from malignant and benign thyroid patients, the repertoires were compared with one another. Whole-study findings and limits: Compared with benign nodules, malignant thyroid tumors were reported to have significantly higher TCR beta diversity in both blood and tumor.

No treatment had been given to any patient before thyroid surgery. Germline CDR1 reads KGHSH; CDR2 reads LQKENI. Trimming shortened V by 3 bases and J by 8 bases, and 12 bases separated the two germline ends. This CDR3 spans 13 amino acids. Authors' processing steps: Researchers built a distant-metastasis classifier for papillary thyroid cancer that drew on CDR3 differences across clinicopathological groups. MiXCR was used by TCRdb to re-call the PCR reads. These V and J calls originate from TCRdb's pipeline instead of the authors' own analysis. The sample shows some 84,000 clones, 8.6% of them seen only once. This clone has a count of ten or more. Its specificity is unknown. The same CDR3 also results from other DNA sequences found in this sample.

V and J are TRBV18 and TRBJ2-3; tentatively, D is TRBD2 (6 bases). The sample comprised blood. This receptor was obtained from a female donor with papillary thyroid cancer or a benign thyroid nodule (not recorded which). Some clones in this sample may be carry-over from other donors' samples. CDR3 sequence: CASSPEGTGTQYF. The CDR3, as DNA: TGTGCCAGCTCACCGGAGGGCACGGGTACGCAGTATTTT.